This T cell receptor beta chain was identified in a study of beta chain features in type 1 diabetes. Notes on the study in general: Among all four CD4+ subsets, Type 1 diabetes patients had TCRB CDR3s that were moderately but significantly shorter. Researchers caution that PCR might favor shorter templates, equally among patients and controls.

Per the germline V gene, CDR1 is SGHDT and CDR2 is YYEEEE. This CDR3 has 15 residues. V lost 6 bases, J lost 8 bases, and 21 bases lay in between. It was via CD45RO/CCR7/CD25/CD127/CD95/CD27 that CD4+ naive, central memory, regulatory and stem cell-like memory cells were sorted. Expressed TCRB transcripts were sequenced after all isolated RNA was converted to cDNA. There were approximately 3.7 million reads on average in the naive, central memory and regulatory T cell samples. Some clones are missing from TCRdb's copy, which holds only in-frame ones; the method was immunoSEQ multiplex PCR. The data hold roughly 160,000 clones, with over 6% observed a single time. Notes on this clone: The antigen is unknown.

Sequencing input: central memory CD4+ T cells from blood. This rearrangement joins TRBV5-6 to TRBJ1-5; TRBD1 is a possible D gene (5 bases). This TCR derives from a man younger than 30 with type 1 diabetes. CDR3 in amino acids: CASICTGRHKEPQHF. CDR3 DNA sequence: TGTGCCAGCATCTGTACAGGCCGGCATAAGGAGCCCCAGCATTTT.